This entry describes one T cell receptor beta chain. What it recognizes is unknown. The data originate from a study of cytomegalovirus exposure and HLA in healthy donors. Germline loops: CDR1 SGHVS, CDR2 FQNEAQ. The CDR3 runs to 14 residues. The V gene lost 5 bases and the J gene lost 4 bases, with 12 bases spanning the gap. The study's findings and limits: It was taken for granted in presence/absence analyses that sequencing depth across donors was roughly uniform.

The primer mix had 60 Vbeta and 13 Jbeta primers. TCRdb keeps only in-frame clones here, not all; method: immunoSEQ multiplex PCR. The data contain approximately 190,000 clones, around 86% of them seen just once; the ten biggest clones take up over 5%. This rearrangement joins TRBV7-8 to TRBJ1-5; possibly TRBD1 for D (6 bases). The TCR sequence derives from a woman aged 45-60 years in good health and CMV-seropositive. The material sequenced was PBMCs. The CDR3 reads CASSPRTENQPQHF. CDR3 coding DNA: TGTGCCAGCAGCCCCCGGACAGAGAATCAGCCCCAGCATTTT.